Each of the 31 T cell receptor beta chains below was sequenced from the same sample in a study of neurological immune-mediated disorders. TCRdb re-called the 5' RACE reads through MiXCR, storing one row per CDR3 protein. The sample has about 52,000 distinct CDR3 sequences; roughly 3.8% are singletons. Specimen: PBMCs. The receptors come from a man aged 60 to 75 with multiple sclerosis.

In this sample, this clonotype turned up many times. The chain links TRBV7-2 to TRBJ2-1; D gene uncertain. Germline CDR1 and CDR2: SGHTA and FQGNSA. The V end lost 1 base, the J end lost 4 bases, and 8 bases lay between the germline ends. This CDR3 has 14 residues. The DNA for the CDR3 is TGTGCCAGCAGCTTAGGGGCTCGATACAATGAGCAGTTCTTC. This translates into CASSLGARYNEQFF. The whole variable domain, filled in from reference TRBV7-2 and TRBJ2-1, reads GAGVSQSPSNKVTEKGKDVELRCDPISGHTALYWYRQSLGQGLEFLIYFQGNSAPDKSGLPSDRFSAERTGGSVSTLTIQRTQQEDSAVYLCASSLGARYNEQFFGPGTRLTVL.

This clonotype was detected ten times or more. V gene TRBV4-1 combines with J gene TRBJ2-5; D call uncertain. CDR3 length equals 16 residues. The germline V and J ends were trimmed by 2 bases and 1 base, with 14 bases remaining between them. Per germline, CDR1 MGHRA and CDR2 YSYEKL. This CDR3 reads CASSQLLAVIQETQYF. CDR3 nucleotide sequence: TGCGCCAGCAGCCAACTTTTGGCCGTAATCCAAGAGACCCAGTACTTC.

Ten or more counts support this clonotype. This chain joins TRBV6-5 and TRBJ2-7; no reliable D call. Germline lookup yields CDR1 MNHEY and CDR2 SVGAGI. Trimming pared 6 bases from V and 6 bases from J, leaving 9 bases between. This CDR3 has 11 residues. The CDR3 bases are TGTGCCAGCAGCAACATCGGCGAGCAGTACTTC. Translated: CASSNIGEQYF.

This clonotype came up many times. This chain uses TRBV25-1 with TRBJ2-5, with D perhaps TRBD1 or TRBD2 (6 bases each). Trimming shortened V by 5 bases and J by 7 bases, and 14 bases separated the two germline ends. CDR3 length: 13 amino acids. Germline V lookup: CDR1 MGHDK, CDR2 SYGVNS. This CDR3 reads CASSMGGKWTQYF. In DNA form, the CDR3 reads TGTGCCAGCAGTATGGGGGGCAAGTGGACCCAGTACTTC. The full variable domain, completed using reference TRBV25-1 and TRBJ2-5, is EADIYQTPRYLVIGTGKKITLECSQTMGHDKMYWYQQDPGMELHLIHYSYGVNSTEKGDLSSESTVSRIRTEHFPLTLESARPSHTSQYLCASSMGGKWTQYFGPGTRLLVL.

This clonotype was detected many times. The V gene is TRBV14, the J gene TRBJ2-7; D is perhaps TRBD2 (5 bases). The CDR3 sequence is 16 residues long. The ends were cut back, 3 bases at V and 3 bases at J, with 18 bases in the middle. Germline V CDR1 and CDR2: SGHDN, FVKESK. The chain's CDR3 is CASSHGGFVDDYEQYF. As DNA, the CDR3 is TGTGCCAGCAGCCACGGAGGTTTCGTGGACGACTACGAGCAGTACTTC.

Many counts were recorded for this clonotype. V usage is TRBV12-3 or TRBV12-4 and J usage is TRBJ2-3; 16 nucleotides match TRBD2. V lost 4 bases and J lost 2; bases outside the gene matches: 9. This CDR3 spans 19 amino acids. The CDR3 region is CASSSPPGLAGGLTDTQYF. The CDR3 DNA sequence: TGTGCCAGCAGTTCCCCCCCGGGACTAGCGGGGGGGCTCACAGATACGCAGTATTTT.

This clonotype was picked up many times. The chain combines TRBV5-6 with TRBJ2-7; the match to TRBD1 covers 8 bases. Germline CDR1 and CDR2: SGHDT and YYEEEE. Trimming took 5 bases from V and 4 from J; bases not matched to a gene: 5. The CDR3 consists of 13 residues. The CDR3 here is CASSSDRGYEQYF. Here the CDR3 DNA reads TGTGCCAGCAGTTCTGACAGGGGTTACGAGCAGTACTTC.

This clonotype was detected ten times or more. This chain connects TRBV5-6 to TRBJ2-2, with 7 bases identical to TRBD1. The V gene end was trimmed by 5 bases and the J gene end by 7 bases; junction bases not matched to a gene: 5. This CDR3 comprises 13 residues. Germline V lookup: CDR1 SGHDT, CDR2 YYEEEE. This CDR3 is CASRTGVGGELFF. The DNA of the CDR3 is TGTGCCAGCAGAACAGGGGTCGGCGGGGAGCTGTTTTTT.

This clonotype was detected ten times or more. V is TRBV7-9 and J is TRBJ1-1; weak D call: TRBD1 (6 bases). This CDR3 region has 14 residues. V was cut by 2 bases and J by 2 bases, with 9 bases left in between. Per the germline V gene, CDR1 is SEHNR and CDR2 is FQNEAQ (reference sequence). The CDR3 loop is CASSLWTDNTEAFF. CDR3 bases: TGTGCCAGCAGCTTATGGACAGACAACACTGAAGCTTTCTTT.

By its share, this clonotype is medium-sized. The V and J genes are TRBV12-3 or TRBV12-4 and TRBJ1-1; D possibly corresponds to TRBD1 (6 bases). The CDR3 contains 13 residues. V was shortened by 5 bases and J by 3 bases, with 10 bases between the two germline ends. CDR3 amino acids: CASSPQGYTEAFF. CDR3 nucleotide sequence: TGTGCCAGCAGTCCACAGGGTTACACTGAAGCTTTCTTT.

This clonotype was found many times. The chain uses TRBV5-1 and TRBJ2-3; TRBD1 aligns across 8 bases. Unmatched junction bases numbered 8, after V lost 6 bases and J lost 2 bases. The CDR3 has 15 residues. Germline V gene lookup returns CDR1 SGHRS and CDR2 YFSETQ. In nucleotides, the CDR3 is TGCGCCAGCACCCTCCGGGACAGGTTCACAGATACGCAGTATTTT. Protein sequence: CASTLRDRFTDTQYF. The whole variable domain, remainder taken from reference TRBV5-1 and TRBJ2-3, is KAGVTQTPRYLIKTRGQQVTLSCSPISGHRSVSWYQQTPGQGLQFLFEYFSETQRNKGNFPGRFSGRQFSNSRSEMNVSTLELGDSALYLCASTLRDRFTDTQYFGPGTRLTVL.

This clonotype was observed many times. V is TRBV20-1 and J is TRBJ2-7; tentative D call: TRBD2 (6 bases). V shed 1 base and J shed 2 bases, with 18 bases lying between them. The CDR3 length is 16 residues. Looked up from germline, CDR1 is DFQATT and CDR2 is SNEGSKA (reference sequence). CDR3: CSARGRSSGLPYEQYF. The CDR3 DNA is TGCAGTGCTAGAGGCCGATCGAGCGGGCTCCCCTACGAGCAGTACTTC.

This clonotype appeared many times. This sequence joins TRBV3-1 and TRBJ1-2, with D possibly matching TRBD1 (5 bases). The length of the CDR3 is 15 residues. CDR1 and CDR2 from the germline V gene are LGHDT and YNNKEL (reference sequence). The ends were cut back, 0 bases at V and 6 bases at J, with 14 bases in the middle. DNA of the CDR3: TGTGCCAGCAGCCAAGATCGCGGGGCCCGAAATGGCTACACCTTC. Protein sequence: CASSQDRGARNGYTF.

The CDR3 protein is CASSLPPQGGNEQFF. The CDR3 DNA reads TGTGCCAGCAGTCTCCCCCCGCAGGGCGGGAATGAGCAGTTCTTC. The chain carries TRBV6-1 and TRBJ2-1; either TRBD1 or TRBD2 may supply D (5 bases each). There are 15 residues in the CDR3. Trimming left V 5 bases short and J 7 bases short, with 18 bases between. The germline V gene encodes CDR1 MNHNS and CDR2 SASEGT.

This clonotype was detected ten times or more. CDR3 region: CASSQPSRRRGDTQYF. The CDR3 bases are TGTGCCAGCAGCCAACCCTCGAGACGGAGGGGAGATACGCAGTATTTT. This chain links TRBV3-1 with TRBJ2-3; D may be TRBD2 (6 bases). The length of the CDR3 is 16 residues. CDR1 and CDR2 (germline): LGHDT, YNNKEL (reference sequence). V was shortened by 2 bases and J by 5 bases, with 17 bases between the two germline ends.

This clonotype was observed many times. V and J are TRBV7-2 and TRBJ2-1, with D perhaps matching TRBD1 or TRBD2 (5 bases each). Germline lookup yields CDR1 SGHTA and CDR2 FQGNSA. Trimming removed 4 bases from V and 2 bases from J, with 21 bases in between. The CDR3 is 18 amino acids. The CDR3 DNA sequence: TGTGCCAGCAGCTCCCCACGGCCACTCGTGGGACCCTACAATGAGCAGTTCTTC. Translated, it gives CASSSPRPLVGPYNEQFF.

This clonotype came up many times. CDR3 loop: CASSLADGATDTQYF. The CDR3 DNA sequence: TGCGCCAGCAGCTTGGCCGATGGGGCCACAGATACGCAGTATTTT. The chain joins TRBV5-1 to TRBJ2-3; tentatively, D is TRBD1 (5 bases). Germline CDR1 is SGHRS and CDR2 is YFSETQ. CDR3 size: 15 residues. V shed 0 bases and J shed 2 bases, with 10 bases lying between them.

This clonotype was picked up many times. DNA of the CDR3: TGTGCCAGCAGGGACGGGACGGAACGCTACGAGCAGTACTTC. Protein sequence: CASRDGTERYEQYF. The chain joins TRBV28 to TRBJ2-7; D may match TRBD1 or TRBD2 (5 bases each). Trimming took off 6 bases at V and 3 bases at J, with 15 bases between the two ends. Germline CDR1 is MDHEN and CDR2 is SYDVKM. This CDR3 region has 14 residues.

This clonotype has at least ten counts. The chain's CDR3 is CSASYNEQFF. CDR3 DNA: TGCAGTGCTAGTTACAATGAGCAGTTCTTC. V is TRBV20-1 and J is TRBJ2-1; D remains unclear. From germline, CDR1 is DFQATT and CDR2 SNEGSKA (reference sequence). Trimming shortened V by 3 bases and J by 4 bases, and 1 base separated the two germline ends. The CDR3 has 10 amino acids.

The V call is TRBV5-1, the J call TRBJ1-1; 7 nucleotides match TRBD1. The length of the CDR3 is 13 residues. The germline V gene encodes CDR1 SGHRS and CDR2 YFSETQ. Trimming removed 4 bases from V and 4 bases from J; junction bases left unmatched: 4. The CDR3 nucleotides read TGCGCCAGCAGCCTGACAGGGAGCACTGAAGCTTTCTTT. The encoded protein is CASSLTGSTEAFF.

There are many counts of this clonotype. This chain uses TRBV29-1 with TRBJ2-3; the D gene is possibly TRBD2 (6 bases). CDR1 and CDR2 (germline): SQVTM, ANQGSEA. There are 11 residues in the CDR3. The chain's CDR3 is CNAWGADTQYF. In DNA form, the CDR3 reads TGCAACGCCTGGGGGGCAGATACGCAGTATTTT.

This clonotype has at least ten counts. Just one base apart from a much larger clone, this may be a read error. The V gene is TRBV5-8, the J gene TRBJ1-5; 7 nucleotides align to TRBD1. Germline V lookup: CDR1 SGHTS, CDR2 YDEGEE. There are 14 residues in the CDR3. CDR3 loop: CASSSRGGGQHQHF. CDR3 nucleotide sequence: TGTGCCAGCAGCTCTAGAGGGGGCGGACAGCACCAGCATTTT.

There are many counts of this clonotype. This sequence joins TRBV29-1 and TRBJ2-2, with 8 bases that match TRBD2. Germline V gene lookup returns CDR1 SQVTM and CDR2 ANQGSEA. Trimming cost V 3 bases and J 4 bases; bases outside gene matches: 1. This CDR3 region has 13 residues. The CDR3 loop is CSVDRGGTGELFF. CDR3 DNA: TGCAGCGTTGATCGGGGGGGCACCGGGGAGCTGTTTTTT.

This clonotype was counted at least ten times. The chain carries TRBV6-1 and TRBJ1-1; 7 nucleotides match TRBD1. Unmatched junction bases numbered 15, after V lost 6 bases and J lost 5 bases. The CDR3 length is 16 residues. Germline assignment: CDR1 MNHNS and CDR2 SASEGT. The CDR3 DNA is TGTGCCAGCAGGGCTTGGGACAGCGCTACAGGTACTGAAGCTTTCTTT. It is translated as CASRAWDSATGTEAFF.

Ten or more counts support this clonotype. The chain has TRBV30 and TRBJ2-1, with 10 bases that match TRBD2. Germline V gives CDR1 GTSNPN, CDR2 SVGIG (reference sequence). This CDR3 region has 14 residues. The ends lost 6 bases at V and 0 bases at J; junction bases unmatched: 2. The CDR3 DNA is TGTGCCTGTTCTAGCGGGAGCTCCTACAATGAGCAGTTCTTC. Amino acids: CACSSGSSYNEQFF.

This clonotype was seen repeatedly, ten times or more. This sequence joins TRBV18 and TRBJ1-1; D is unresolved. The V end lost 3 bases, the J end lost 7 bases, and 15 bases lay between the germline ends. CDR3 size: 14 residues. Germline assignment: CDR1 KGHSH and CDR2 LQKENI. This CDR3 is CASSPPGNSLEAFF. As DNA, the CDR3 is TGTGCCAGCTCACCGCCCGGGAACTCACTTGAAGCTTTCTTT.

This clonotype was found many times. The chain carries TRBV3-1 and TRBJ2-3; D gene unclear. V dropped 0 bases and J dropped 14 bases, with 12 bases sitting between them. Per germline, CDR1 LGHDT and CDR2 YNNKEL (reference sequence). The length of the CDR3 is 12 residues. CDR3 bases: TGTGCCAGCAGCCAAGAAGGACGTTACCCGTATTTT. Amino acids: CASSQEGRYPYF.

This clonotype was picked up a small number of times. The chain recombines TRBV7-2 with TRBJ1-1; D gene uncertain. Trimming shortened V by 5 bases and J by 1 base, and 14 bases separated the two germline ends. The CDR3 sequence is 15 residues long. Germline CDR1 SGHTA, CDR2 FQGNSA. The CDR3 nucleotides read TGTGCCAGCAGCACCCAGCCCCCAGGGAACACTGAAGCTTTCTTT. Encoded protein: CASSTQPPGNTEAFF.

This clonotype appeared many times. J is TRBJ2-5 and V is TRBV20-1; 8 nucleotides match TRBD2. Germline loops: CDR1 DFQATT, CDR2 SNEGSKA (reference sequence). The CDR3 extends over 16 amino acids. This CDR3 is CSAEAQRGRGQETQYF. In DNA, the CDR3 is TGCAGCGCAGAGGCCCAGCGGGGGAGAGGGCAAGAGACCCAGTACTTC.

The sample holds many counts of this clonotype. The chain employs TRBV27 and TRBJ1-2; possible D gene TRBD1, 6 bases. V shed 5 bases and J shed 2 bases, with 9 bases lying between them. Germline V CDR1 and CDR2: MNHEY, SMNVEV (reference sequence). The CDR3 is 13 residues long. The CDR3 sequence: CASSKTGNYGYTF. The DNA for the CDR3 is TGTGCCAGCAGTAAGACAGGAAACTATGGCTACACCTTC.

In this sample, this clonotype turned up many times. The chain is built from TRBV24-1 and TRBJ1-5; the D is unclear. CDR3 length equals 11 residues. Germline-derived CDR1 and CDR2 are KGHDR and SFDVKD. V shed 5 bases and J shed 9 bases, with 7 bases lying between them. The CDR3 bases are TGTGCCACCAGTGCCGGCGGGCCCCAGCATTTT. Translating it yields CATSAGGPQHF.